This T cell receptor beta chain is drawn from a study of patients and donors after allogeneic stem cell transplantation. J was trimmed by 2 bases and V by 7 bases; bases with no gene match: 14. This CDR3 spans 17 amino acids. CDR1 is SQVTM, CDR2 ANQGSEA, per germline. MiXCR, run by TCRdb on the RT-PCR reads, gives a single entry per CDR3 protein. Of some 960,000 distinct CDR3 sequences detected, 15% to 20% appear once; the ten largest clones hold around 5.5%. This TCR derives from a human donor who was either an allogeneic HSCT recipient or a stem cell or donor lymphocyte infusion donor (not recorded which). It is not recorded whose cells these are; they may come from a transplant donor. This chain joins TRBV29-1 and TRBJ2-6; 7 nucleotides align to TRBD1. Sequenced material: blood, either unsorted or a sorted T cell fraction (not recorded which). The CDR3 nucleotides are TGCAGCGCCCAGTCGACAGGGTTCCTCCCTGGGGCCAACGTCCTGACTTTC. Its translation: CSAQSTGFLPGANVLTF.